The next 9 T cell receptor beta chains were all read from a single sample in a study of T cells in Graves' hyperthyroidism and ophthalmopathy. The investigators amplified TCR beta CDR3 regions from RNA transcripts. A first-round RT-PCR of the TCR CDR3 used the HTBI primer set. TCRdb re-derived calls from the multiplex PCR reads in MiXCR, one entry per CDR3 protein. The data contain about 350,000 distinct CDR3 sequences, 15% to 20% of them singletons. The sequenced sample consisted of blood. These receptors all stem from a woman in her forties with Graves' ophthalmopathy.

This clonotype was seen many times. The rearrangement joins TRBV12-5 to TRBJ2-2, with 8 bases that match TRBD2. The germline gives CDR1 LGHNT, CDR2 FRNRAP. Trimming cost V 0 bases and J 1 base; bases outside gene matches: 1. The CDR3 is 16 amino acids. Here the CDR3 DNA reads TGTGCTAGTGGTTTGGTCCTAGCGGGGAACACCGGGGAGCTGTTTTTT. This codes for CASGLVLAGNTGELFF.

This clonotype was observed at least ten times. The V and J genes are TRBV29-1 and TRBJ1-1, with D uncertain. V was pared by 4 bases and J by 0 bases, with 12 bases between. This CDR3 is built from 14 residues. Germline CDR1 reads SQVTM; CDR2 reads ANQGSEA. This CDR3 reads CSVVRGSLNTEAFF. The CDR3, as DNA: TGCAGCGTTGTTAGAGGGAGCTTGAACACTGAAGCTTTCTTT.

This clonotype has ten or more counts. V and J are TRBV27 and TRBJ2-7; maybe TRBD1 (6 bases). V was trimmed by 7 bases and J by 4 bases, leaving 8 bases between them. The CDR3 has 11 amino acids. Germline assignment: CDR1 MNHEY and CDR2 SMNVEV (reference sequence). In DNA, the CDR3 is TGTGCCAGCATGAGGGGGTACGAGCAGTACTTC. This encodes CASMRGYEQYF.

Ten or more counts support this clonotype. The rearrangement links TRBV7-9 to TRBJ1-1, with D hard to call. Germline V gene sequence: CDR1 SEHNR, CDR2 FQNEAQ (reference sequence). This CDR3 is 12 amino acids long. With 1 base removed from V and 5 bases from J, the gap between germline ends came to 5 bases. CDR3 in amino acids: CASSLERTEAFF. The CDR3 region has the DNA TGTGCCAGCAGCTTAGAAAGGACTGAAGCTTTCTTT.

This clonotype was seen many times. The rearrangement links TRBV10-3 to TRBJ1-6; TRBD1 agrees at 7 bases. The CDR3 extends over 15 amino acids. Losses at the gene ends were 6 bases for V and 5 bases for J; bases not matched to a gene: 7. Germline lookup yields CDR1 ENHRY and CDR2 SYGVKD. The CDR3 loop is CAISADRDHNSPLHF. The DNA of the CDR3 is TGTGCCATCAGCGCTGACAGGGACCATAATTCACCCCTCCACTTT.

In this sample, this clonotype turned up a few times. The chain employs TRBV7-9 and TRBJ1-2; D not certain. Germline V CDR1 and CDR2: SEHNR, FQNEAQ (reference sequence). Trimming pared 1 base from V and 4 bases from J, leaving 10 bases between. The CDR3 extends over 14 amino acids. CDR3 protein: CASSLVAGPYGYTF. Here the CDR3 DNA reads TGTGCCAGCAGCTTAGTCGCAGGACCCTATGGCTACACCTTC. The whole variable domain, filled in from reference TRBV7-9 and TRBJ1-2, reads DTGVSQNPRHKITKRGQNVTFRCDPISEHNRLYWYRQTLGQGPEFLTYFQNEAQLEKSRLLSDRFSAERPKGSFSTLEIQRTEQGDSAMYLCASSLVAGPYGYTFGSGTRLTVV.

This clonotype was seen at least ten times. The chain is built from TRBV5-5 and TRBJ2-7; unclear D gene. Between the trimmed V and J ends, which lost 2 bases and 7 bases, there was a span of 19 bases. Germline CDR1 is SGHKS and CDR2 is YYEKEE (reference sequence). The CDR3 runs to 15 residues. The DNA for the CDR3 is TGTGCCAGCAGCTTAGAAGGCGGACGGATCGGGGAGCAGTACTTC. Its translation is CASSLEGGRIGEQYF.

This clonotype has ten or more counts. The chain is built from TRBV27 and TRBJ1-5, with 10 bases matching TRBD1. The trim removed 0 bases at V and 6 bases at J, leaving 2 bases unmatched. The V gene's germline CDR1 is MNHEY and CDR2 SMNVEV (reference sequence). The CDR3 runs 15 residues. For the CDR3, the DNA is TGTGCCAGCAGTTTATCCCGGGACAGGGGTCAGCCCCAGCATTTT. This encodes CASSLSRDRGQPQHF.

In this sample, this clonotype turned up many times. This chain joins TRBV11-2 and TRBJ1-6; no reliable D call. From germline, CDR1 is SGHAT and CDR2 FQNNGV. The V end was cut by 2 bases, the J end by 12 bases, with 8 bases between. There are 12 residues in the CDR3. The CDR3 protein is CASSLMRIPLHF. DNA for the CDR3: TGTGCCAGCAGCTTAATGCGTATACCCCTCCACTTT.